This T cell receptor beta chain was observed in a study of cytomegalovirus exposure and HLA in healthy donors (dated by TCRdb to about 2017). Context from the whole study: An earlier analysis of approximately 600 of the donors reported more than 250 Gb of sequence data and 100 million to 140 million unique TCR beta sequences from about 179 million T cells. Because of strong linkage in the cohort, four or five DR-DQ haplotypes were treated as single units for association and clustering. The study combined high-throughput TCR immunosequencing, statistical association of individual TCRs with disease status, and machine learning to predict cytomegalovirus infection status. Besides the first cohort of more than 650 subjects, a separate validation cohort made up of 120 different subjects was used. Genome-wide SNP genotypes for about 60% of the roughly 700 donors were used in a later genetic analysis, which treated that subset as a discovery cohort. HLA typing covered class I and class II loci at four-digit resolution. Using immunosequencing, the study profiled T cell repertoires from 640 or so subjects and related those repertoires to cytomegalovirus serostatus. To decide whether each TCR beta V gene segment behaved as functional or pseudogenic, an earlier analysis of fewer than 750 of the donors relied on high-throughput TCR beta sequencing. Across about 370 genotyped donors of the cohort, an average of approximately 240,000 unique TCR beta nucleotide sequences per donor were sequenced, and around 19% of those sequences were non-productive. Every repertoire in the discovery cohort had been generated on one and the same sequencing platform. The study aimed to test whether cataloging public T cell receptors could reveal signatures of past pathogen exposure. The genetic ancestry cluster associated with self-reported Caucasian donors included 70% to 85% of the roughly 410 genotyped donors. In a later analysis, previously published TCR beta repertoires from about 640 donors were re-analyzed and high-resolution HLA genotyping was added so that TCR occurrence patterns could be studied. The number of typed donors differed by locus: roughly 620-640 for A, B, C, DRB1 and DQB1; some 500 for DQA1; 606 for DPA1; and some 450 for DPB1. Donor age, sex, ethnicity and CMV serostatus were compiled alongside the repertoire data. Approximately 300 gigabases of sequencing data and approximately 93 million unique TCR sequences were included in an early release covering several hundred HLA-typed donors. The later analysis used no new phenotypic data to find candidate immune exposures, relying instead on TCR beta sequences and their occurrence across donors. Summary of the overall study and its limitations: According to a later analysis, TCR association rates differed among HLA loci, with DRB1 alleles showing the most associated TCRs and HLA-C alleles showing the fewest. Because counts were too low, approximately 15 rarely observed V segments, including chromosome 9 orphons, were excluded from the earlier analysis of a few hundred of the donors. The authors suggested that the approach could potentially be extended to other disease states and immunological phenotypes. Three of the identified cytomegalovirus-associated TCR beta chains were confirmed in vitro to be specific for cytomegalovirus antigens. A later analysis reported that several top co-occurrence clusters appeared linked to parvovirus B19, influenza, CMV and Epstein-Barr virus. Most CMV-associated TCR beta chains appeared to be HLA-restricted in a later analysis, and the HLA associations seemed to be driven largely by CMV exposure. Some IMGT-functional V segments, including TRBV6-2 and TRBV6-3, could not be distinguished by the 87-base-pair reads and were therefore excluded. Most TCR sequences were seen in very few donors, while some public TCRs were found in many individuals. Because HLA typing was missing for some donors at each locus, association tests included only the typed subset. Linkage disequilibrium might explain the correlated functional status among segregating V segments, but an unknown experimental factor could not be excluded. A total of 150 to 200 TCR beta chains were listed by the study as associated with cytomegalovirus. Specific HLA alleles were associated with more than 15,000 TCR beta sequences at a false discovery rate of 0.05 in a later analysis. Strong co-occurrence of HLA alleles, especially DR and DQ, made assigning TCR associations to individual alleles difficult. In an earlier analysis of some 550 of the donors, most TCR beta V segments were observed in productive rearrangements about 87% or about 30% of the time, broadly matching IMGT annotations. V-gene and J-gene trimming of TCR beta chains was associated with a missense DCLRE1C variant in a later genetic analysis, and the association was replicated in an independent cohort. A further reported finding was that TCR beta sequences accurately predicted the HLA-A and HLA-B alleles for most subjects in the first cohort. According to a later genetic analysis, donors in an Asian-associated ancestry cluster had fewer N-insertions in productive TCRs than the approximately 690-donor mean. A later analysis found that HLA-associated TCR beta chains were more clonally expanded and had lower generation probabilities than equally common non-associated chains. A cluster of highly shared sequence variants was judged likely to be a technical artifact of the sequencing pipeline. The classifier was reported to diagnose cytomegalovirus status with high specificity and sensitivity in both the original cohort and the validation cohort. The cohort was sequenced for TCR beta chains only, and without alpha or paired-chain data the features that could be detected were limited. Sequencing depth was assumed to be roughly uniform across donors in the presence/absence analyses, though that assumption may not hold. The only immune exposure information available for the cohort was CMV serostatus.

The cohort was made up of approximately 670 healthy bone marrow donors. At the time of sampling, every cohort member was nominally healthy, though immune exposures that went unrecorded were likely present. The donor was CMV seronegative and was included in the group of a few hundred seronegative cohort members. Each donor provided a peripheral blood sample, and peripheral blood mononuclear cells were used for TCR beta sequencing. Genomic DNA extraction from the blood cell samples was performed with the Qiagen DNeasy Blood Extraction Kit. Libraries came from the immunoSEQ multiplex PCR assay. A mixture of 60 forward primers for TCR Vbeta segments and 13 reverse primers for TCR Jbeta segments was used in the multiplex PCR. Amplification of the CDR3 region of rearranged TCR beta genes was performed with a multiplex PCR assay on genomic DNA. The amplified TCR beta libraries were sequenced on the Illumina HiSeq System as 87-base-pair reads. As for the original processing: Across the 600 to 700 repertoires, a later analysis counted roughly 84 million unique TCR beta chains, roughly 11 million of which were shared by at least two donors. Raw reads were error-corrected and collapsed into unique sequences by a nearest-neighbor algorithm in which closely related sequences were merged to remove PCR and sequencing errors. Alignment of CDR3 sequences to IMGT reference sequences was used to assign V, D and J gene segments. Each retained sequence needed at least a six-nucleotide match to both a V gene segment and a J gene segment. A rearrangement counted as productive if the CDR3 had no stop codons and remained in frame with V and J, and every other rearrangement counted as non-productive. CDR3 was defined by IMGT convention, running from the second conserved V-encoded cysteine to the conserved J-encoded phenylalanine. In an earlier analysis of around 540 of the donors, sequences lacking an unambiguous match to a single V gene segment were excluded. In an earlier analysis of approximately 590 of the donors, V segments were called functional above 56.7% productive rearrangements and were called segregating when the between-donor standard deviation exceeded 5%. To diagnose cytomegalovirus status from the catalog of TCR beta chain sequences, a statistical classification framework was built. In a later analysis, TCR nucleotide sequences were compared against IMGT/GENE-DB human TR gene sequences so that V and J genes could be assigned. In a later analysis, CDR3 sequences and most-parsimonious VDJ recombination scenarios were assigned using the TCRdist pipeline. A later analysis defined each TCR beta chain by its CDR3 amino acid sequence plus V-gene family, and excluded reads lacking a unique V-gene family. A later analysis removed 500 to 650 highly shared, low-generation-probability nucleotide sequences to deal with suspected cross-contamination and a sequencing artifact. For each public chain, a later analysis derived a clonal expansion index from normalized ranks of inferred template counts within each repertoire. In a later analysis, generation probabilities were computed with a VDJ recombination model fitted to out-of-frame rearrangements, and the resulting probabilities were checked against IGoR. Hypergeometric tests were used in a later analysis to score TCR-TCR, TCR-HLA and TCR-CMV co-occurrence, with a repertoire-size bias correction applied to the TCR pairs. False discovery rates were estimated in a later analysis by permuting HLA or CMV assignments 20 times. In a later analysis, co-occurring TCRs were grouped using DBSCAN, and TCRdist sequence similarity was added for clustering within HLA-allele-positive subsets. For co-occurrence clustering, repertoires with fewer than 30,000 or more than 120,000 public chains were excluded, along with five repertoires with anomalous nucleotide sharing. Here the immuneACCESS table is served through TCRdb, limited to in-frame sequences with V and J called. Missing clones are a known gap in these copies; in checked studies unresolved V genes cover under half, and the rest lacks a known reason. For V, J and clone size, that table is used; D and trimming come from the DNA. The sample table includes 100,000 to 150,000 clones. The top ten constitute roughly 0.94% of the sample.

As for this clone: No antigen is known for it.

The CDR3 measures 14 amino acids from cysteine to phenylalanine. CDR3 DNA is the only sequence kept; it has 42 bases, read in frame from the first base. From the germline V gene (reference sequence), CDR1 is LNHNV and CDR2 is YYDKDF. The junction shows trimming of 3 bases on V and 5 bases on J, plus 13 bases between the germline ends. This clonotype was obtained from a man between 18 and 29 years old in good health and CMV-seronegative. The specimen was PBMCs. The V and J genes are TRBV15 and TRBJ2-5, and perhaps TRBD2 as D gene, on 5 matching bases. The nucleotide sequence is TGTGCCACCAGCAGGGGAGCCTCGCGGGAGACCCAGTACTTC. The encoded protein is CATSRGASRETQYF.